The 3 T cell receptor beta chains below were found in one sample sequenced in a study of T-cell memory formation after mild COVID-19. TCRdb called the 5' RACE reads again in MiXCR, with one record for every CDR3 protein. The sample has about 400,000 distinct CDR3 sequences, 20% to 25% seen once; the top ten hold under 15%. The sample consisted of PBMCs or a T cell subset sorted from them (not recorded which). The receptors derive from an adult woman who had mild COVID-19 (a few samples of this study predate the infection). Cell type and time point are not known.

The V gene is TRBV29-1, the J gene TRBJ1-1, with D maybe TRBD1 (5 bases). Trimming stripped 0 bases from V and 1 base from J, with 9 bases between. Germline lookup yields CDR1 SQVTM and CDR2 ANQGSEA. The CDR3 runs to 14 residues. The CDR3 DNA follows: TGCAGCGTTGAAGAATGGGGCAGGAACACTGAAGCTTTCTTT. It encodes CSVEEWGRNTEAFF.

A remark on this clonotype: A read error may explain this, as a much larger clone is one base away. The V and J genes are TRBV10-3 and TRBJ2-7; D is possibly TRBD1 or TRBD2 (5 bases each). The CDR3 extends over 11 amino acids. Trimming removed 4 bases at V and 4 bases at J, with 5 bases between. CDR1 and CDR2 from the germline V gene are ENHRY and SYGVKD. Here the CDR3 reads CAISGGYEQYF. The CDR3 DNA follows: TGTGCCATCAGTGGGGGGTACGAGCAGTACTTC.

V usage is TRBV7-2 and J usage is TRBJ1-1; 7 nucleotides agree with TRBD1. The V and J ends lost 5 bases and 1 base, in that order; junction bases with no gene match: 10. Germline lookup yields CDR1 SGHTA and CDR2 FQGNSA. This CDR3 comprises 16 residues. CDR3 in amino acids: CASSIQGTNPNTEAFF. The CDR3 coding sequence is TGTGCCAGCAGCATACAGGGGACAAACCCGAACACTGAAGCTTTCTTT.